Listed here is a single T cell receptor beta chain. What this receptor recognizes is not known. Base qualities are missing; no much larger clone stands one base away. This sample was included in a study of blood T cell repertoires in COVID-19 (TCRdb year 2020). About the study as a whole: Samples from collaborators originated in the United States, Italy and Spain and spanned both the acute and convalescent phases of COVID-19. The repertoires were released in a freely available public database meant as a resource for research on the immune response to SARS-CoV-2. Samples were obtained from the ongoing ImmuneRACE study (first 160 participants) and from some 1,200 subjects provided by 6 global collaborators. Deeply sampled blood TCRbeta repertoires from subjects exposed to, actively infected with, or recovered from COVID-19 were included in the dataset. The material from the prospective study consisted of cDNA or gDNA derived from T cells, B-cell-depleted T cells, or PBMCs. Nearly every sample came with metadata listing a de-identified subject ID, COVID-19 status, age in years and sex. Where HLA class I and class II types were available, the types were taken from metadata supplied by the sample provider, not from assay-based typing. The investigation overall reported the following: The quantity of clinical and demographic metadata differed by source and by participant and was supplied without curation.

Collaborating institutions collected whole blood in K2EDTA tubes following their own protocols. For TCRbeta analysis, collaborators shipped samples in one of three forms: frozen whole blood, isolated PBMCs, or DNA extracted from either of those sample types. TCRbeta CDR3 regions were amplified from genomic DNA using the immunoSEQ Assay, a bias-controlled multiplex PCR. As for the authors' bioinformatics: Nucleated cell counts per sample were estimated from amplification of reference gene primers within the assay. Sequence reads were collapsed and filtered to measure the absolute abundance of every unique TCRbeta CDR3 rearrangement. For each sample, productive Simpson clonality was calculated by taking the square root of Simpson's diversity index across productive rearrangements. As stored in TCRdb, this immuneACCESS dataset retains in-frame rearrangements with V and J assigned. A fraction of the clones does not appear; measured against another copy, unresolved V genes explain less than half of the discrepancy, and the remainder lacks a known reason. The V and J calls and the clone size are those of that table, but D and trimming were determined from the DNA. The sample table contains tens of thousands of clones; only one count was recorded for around 87% of them. About 18% of the sample comes from the top ten.

Per the germline V gene, LGHNA is the CDR1 and YSLEER is the CDR2. The CDR3 measures 16 amino acids from cysteine to phenylalanine. Only the CDR3 DNA stays, 48 bases, in frame from base 1. Trimming at the junction amounts to 2 bases on V and 0 bases on J, and the germline ends lie 10 bases apart. In this chain, TRBV4-3 is recombined with TRBJ2-2; the D segment cannot be called with confidence. Sequenced material: peripheral blood. The TCR originated in a human donor in a cohort sampled during active COVID-19. CDR3 sequence: CASSQNAATNTGELFF. The base sequence is TGCGCCAGCAGCCAAAACGCGGCGACGAACACCGGGGAGCTGTTTTTT.